The 26 T cell receptor beta chains given below trace back to one sample, sequenced in a study of PD-L1 blockade in urothelial cancer. This table comes from immunoSEQ multiplex PCR, and its TCRdb copy is limited to in-frame clones, with some not included. Among about 36,000 clones listed, around 84% were seen once. This sample's time point: peripheral blood 6 weeks after treatment start. Sequenced material: PBMCs, taken around atezolizumab (anti-PD-L1) treatment. The receptors were sampled from a man aged 40-49 years with urothelial cancer.

The chain combines TRBV5-1 with TRBJ2-1; D not resolved. The CDR3 totals 13 residues. V was shortened by 3 bases and J by 6 bases, with 10 bases between the two germline ends. CDR1 and CDR2 (germline): SGHRS, YFSETQ. CDR3 nucleotide sequence: TGCGCCAGCAGCTCCGCGCCCATCAATGAGCAGTTCTTC. Translated, it gives CASSSAPINEQFF.

The chain couples TRBV28 to TRBJ1-5, with D possibly TRBD1 on 5 matching bases. This CDR3 is 16 amino acids long. V was pared by 2 bases and J by 0 bases, with 11 bases between. Germline CDR1 MDHEN, CDR2 SYDVKM. The CDR3 sequence is CASSLGTGNSNQPQHF. In nucleotides, the CDR3 is TGTGCCAGCAGTTTAGGGACTGGCAATAGCAATCAGCCCCAGCATTTT.

The gene calls are TRBV28 and TRBJ2-7; D possibly corresponds to TRBD1 (6 bases). This CDR3 spans 18 amino acids. The germline V gene encodes CDR1 MDHEN and CDR2 SYDVKM. V was clipped by 2 bases and J by 4 bases, with 24 bases between them. DNA of the CDR3: TGTGCCAGCAGTTTACGAAACCTGGGGGCGACATACGGGTACGAGCAGTACTTC. Translating it yields CASSLRNLGATYGYEQYF.

This chain connects TRBV30 to TRBJ1-2, with 8 bases that match TRBD1. With 7 bases clipped from V and 8 bases from J, the junction kept 6 bases outside the gene matches. Germline V gives CDR1 GTSNPN, CDR2 SVGIG (reference sequence). This CDR3 contains 11 residues. This CDR3 reads CAFYRGEGYTF. CDR3 bases: TGTGCCTTCTACAGGGGGGAGGGCTACACCTTC.

This sequence joins TRBV7-8 and TRBJ2-5; 9 nucleotides line up with TRBD1. The CDR3 totals 16 residues. Per the germline V gene, CDR1 is SGHVS and CDR2 is FQNEAQ. The V and J ends lost 1 base and 5 bases, in that order; junction bases with no gene match: 8. The DNA for the CDR3 is TGTGCCAGCAGCTTAGACGGACAGGGGCGAGTTGAGACCCAGTACTTC. Translation gives CASSLDGQGRVETQYF.

The chain couples TRBV2 to TRBJ2-7, with D maybe TRBD2 (6 bases). Germline CDR1 SNHLY, CDR2 FYNNEI. This CDR3 comprises 14 residues. V lost 5 bases to trimming and J lost 6 bases, with 17 bases between them. The CDR3 here is CASSLTPAGGEQYF. In DNA, the CDR3 is TGTGCCAGCAGTCTTACCCCCGCCGGGGGCGAGCAGTACTTC.

The chain links TRBV6-1 to TRBJ2-4; D is undetermined. The CDR3 covers 16 residues. Trimming shortened V by 3 bases and J by 0 bases, and 12 bases separated the two germline ends. Germline V gene data show CDR1 as MNHNS and CDR2 as SASEGT. The CDR3 sequence is CASSDPPSGAKNIQYF. The CDR3 region has the DNA TGTGCCAGCAGTGACCCCCCCAGTGGAGCCAAAAACATTCAGTACTTC.

This chain uses TRBV7-2 with TRBJ1-2; 7 bases are shared with TRBD1. Trimming cost V 1 base and J 6 bases; bases outside gene matches: 5. The CDR3 contains 14 residues. Germline-derived CDR1 and CDR2 are SGHTA and FQGNSA. CDR3 residues: CASSLGDRKNGYTF. The CDR3 bases are TGTGCCAGCAGCTTAGGGGACAGAAAAAATGGCTACACCTTC. Full variable domain (remainder filled in from reference TRBV7-2 and TRBJ1-2): GAGVSQSPSNKVTEKGKDVELRCDPISGHTALYWYRQSLGQGLEFLIYFQGNSAPDKSGLPSDRFSAERTGGSVSTLTIQRTQQEDSAVYLCASSLGDRKNGYTFGSGTRLTVV.

This clone has only a few counts. This chain uses TRBV11-2 with TRBJ2-7; 8 bases are shared with TRBD2. Germline-derived CDR1 and CDR2 are SGHAT and FQNNGV. The CDR3 contains 14 residues. Unmatched junction bases numbered 5, after V lost 6 bases and J lost 1 base. CDR3 DNA: TGTGCCAGCAGACTCACTAGCGGATCCTACGAGCAGTACTTC. Encoded protein: CASRLTSGSYEQYF.

The chain is built from TRBV2 and TRBJ2-5; 12 nucleotides line up with TRBD2. Germline-derived CDR1 and CDR2 are SNHLY and FYNNEI. With 4 bases clipped from V and 3 bases from J, the junction kept 0 bases outside the gene matches. There are 14 residues in the CDR3. DNA of the CDR3: TGTGCCAGCAGTGGGACTAGCGGGGAAGAGACCCAGTACTTC. It yields the protein CASSGTSGEETQYF.

J is TRBJ2-5 and V is TRBV7-8, with 7 bases aligning to TRBD2. V trimming: 1 base; J trimming: 6 bases; junction bases outside the gene matches: 5. Germline-derived CDR1 and CDR2 are SGHVS and FQNEAQ. CDR3 length: 14 amino acids. The CDR3 is CASSLEGEGKTQYF. The CDR3 bases are TGTGCCAGCAGCTTAGAAGGGGAGGGTAAGACCCAGTACTTC.

The rearrangement uses TRBV30 and TRBJ2-2; perhaps TRBD2 as D (6 bases). This CDR3 is 16 amino acids long. V lost 0 bases and J 4 bases, leaving 15 bases between the germline ends. From germline, CDR1 is GTSNPN and CDR2 SVGIG (reference sequence). This chain's CDR3 is CAWSVKAGSGTGELFF. CDR3 DNA sequence: TGTGCCTGGAGTGTTAAAGCGGGTAGCGGCACCGGGGAGCTGTTTTTT.

The V call is TRBV19, the J call TRBJ1-1, with a weak D call TRBD1 (6 bases). This CDR3 has 14 amino acids. The ends were cut back, 11 bases at V and 2 bases at J, with 18 bases in the middle. CDR1 and CDR2 (germline): LNHDA, SQIVND (reference sequence). DNA of the CDR3: TGTGCCGGACCAACAGGGAGTGGTAACACTGAAGCTTTCTTT. Encoded protein: CAGPTGSGNTEAFF.

The chain uses TRBV11-2 and TRBJ2-6; TRBD2 matches 8 bases. Germline CDR1 and CDR2: SGHAT and FQNNGV. CDR3 size: 18 residues. V was clipped by 1 base and J by 2 bases; unmatched bases: 7. The CDR3, as DNA: TGTGCCAGCAGCTTAGGATTCGGGAGGGACACTGGGGCCAACGTCCTGACTTTC. Encoded protein: CASSLGFGRDTGANVLTF.

The V call is TRBV5-1, the J call TRBJ1-5; D is uncertain. Germline values: CDR1 SGHRS, CDR2 YFSETQ. The V end was cut by 7 bases, the J end by 11 bases, with 4 bases between. CDR3 length: 8 amino acids. The CDR3 region is CASLAQHF. CDR3 nucleotide sequence: TGCGCCAGCTTAGCCCAGCATTTT.

DNA of the CDR3: TGTGCCAGCAGCTTAAAGAGGGCCACTGAAGCTTTCTTT. Amino acid sequence: CASSLKRATEAFF. V is TRBV7-3 and J is TRBJ1-1; D unclear. The CDR3 has 13 residues. Trimming left V 1 base short and J 4 bases short, with 7 bases between. Germline CDR1 reads SGHTA; CDR2 reads FQGTGA.

This clone was observed once. Here the CDR3 reads CASSELRTGGGGASNQPQHF. Here the CDR3 DNA reads TGTGCCAGCAGTGAACTGAGGACAGGAGGCGGCGGGGCCAGCAATCAGCCCCAGCATTTT. The V gene is TRBV6-1, the J gene TRBJ1-5, with 7 bases that match TRBD1. Looked up from germline, CDR1 is MNHNS and CDR2 is SASEGT. The CDR3 runs to 20 residues. V shed 2 bases, J shed 1 base, and the junction held 17 bases outside the gene matches.

The genes are TRBV10-3 and TRBJ1-1; unclear D gene. This CDR3 has 14 amino acids. Germline CDR1 and CDR2: ENHRY and SYGVKD. V was cut by 10 bases and J by 2 bases, with 17 bases left in between. The CDR3, as DNA: TGTGCCACCTCAGAGTTGGCGGGTAACACTGAAGCTTTCTTT. Amino acid sequence: CATSELAGNTEAFF.

CDR3 nucleotides: TGTGCCAGCAGCTGGGGGCAGGGGTGGCTGAACACTGAAGCTTTCTTT. As protein: CASSWGQGWLNTEAFF. This chain uses TRBV5-8 with TRBJ1-1; a possible D gene is TRBD1 (6 bases). The CDR3 has 16 residues. V dropped 3 bases and J dropped 0 bases, with 15 bases sitting between them. The germline V gene has CDR1 SGHTS and CDR2 YDEGEE.

This rearrangement joins TRBV4-3 to TRBJ1-4; D may be TRBD1 (6 bases). The CDR3 runs to 19 residues. Germline assignment: CDR1 LGHNA and CDR2 YSLEER. V gave up 0 bases and J gave up 3 bases, with 20 bases separating them. The CDR3 region is CASSQETRGMMGANEKLFF. CDR3 bases: TGCGCCAGCAGCCAAGAAACCAGGGGTATGATGGGGGCTAATGAAAAACTGTTTTTT.

This clone was picked up a small number of times. This sequence joins TRBV7-2 and TRBJ1-5; weak D call: TRBD1 (6 bases). Germline assignment: CDR1 SGHTA and CDR2 FQGNSA. Trimming stripped 5 bases from V and 0 bases from J, with 8 bases between. This CDR3 contains 14 residues. CDR3 in DNA: TGTGCCAGCAGCCACAGGGATAGCAATCAGCCCCAGCATTTT. This codes for CASSHRDSNQPQHF.

By share, this clone counts as medium-sized (0.01 to 0.1%). V is TRBV19 and J is TRBJ2-5; D is unresolved. The CDR3 is made up of 13 amino acids. Germline V gene sequence: CDR1 LNHDA, CDR2 SQIVND (reference sequence). V lost 4 bases, J lost 4 bases, and 10 bases lay in between. CDR3 nucleotides: TGTGCCAGTAGTACCCTGAGCTCAGAGACCCAGTACTTC. Its protein product is CASSTLSSETQYF.

The rearrangement links TRBV6-5 to TRBJ2-2, with 11 positions matching TRBD2. CDR3 length: 16 amino acids. Germline-derived CDR1 and CDR2 are MNHEY and SVGAGI. V dropped 4 bases and J dropped 7; count of bases not matched to a gene: 8. The CDR3 reads CASSSVLAGVRGELFF. The CDR3 coding sequence is TGTGCCAGCAGTTCCGTACTAGCGGGAGTCCGCGGGGAGCTGTTTTTT.

The V and J genes are TRBV5-1 and TRBJ2-3; 10 nucleotides match TRBD2. CDR3 length: 16 amino acids. Germline CDR1 is SGHRS and CDR2 is YFSETQ. V trimming: 2 bases; J trimming: 1 base; junction bases outside the gene matches: 4. The CDR3 DNA reads TGCGCCAGCAGCTTCCTTCTAGCGGGGGGCACAGATACGCAGTATTTT. Residues: CASSFLLAGGTDTQYF.

The chain joins TRBV19 to TRBJ2-5; TRBD1 matches 7 bases. Germline V gene data show CDR1 as LNHDA and CDR2 as SQIVND (reference sequence). The CDR3 consists of 13 residues. V lost 9 bases, J lost 2 bases, and 6 bases stayed unmatched. CDR3 residues: CASGDRAQETQYF. The CDR3 bases are TGTGCCAGCGGCGACAGGGCTCAAGAGACCCAGTACTTC.

CDR3 sequence reads: CASSLGQFYNEQFF. The CDR3 DNA sequence: TGTGCCAGCAGTTTGGGACAGTTCTACAATGAGCAGTTCTTC. This sequence joins TRBV27 and TRBJ2-1, with 7 bases matching TRBD1. Per germline, CDR1 MNHEY and CDR2 SMNVEV (reference sequence). After removal of 3 bases from V and 3 bases from J, the junction contained 2 bases not matched to a gene. The CDR3 consists of 14 residues.